This TCR beta chain was found in a study of shared clonotypes between healthy human individuals. The protocol was immunoSEQ multiplex PCR, while the TCRdb copy is restricted to in-frame clones and leaves out a portion. In the table there are around 990,000 clones, 60% to 85% of which are singletons. The germline gives CDR1 MNHNS, CDR2 SASEGT. The junction had 4 bases not matched to a gene; V was cut back by 7 bases and J by 3 bases. The CDR3 extends over 14 amino acids. J is TRBJ2-7 and V is TRBV6-1, with 12 bases fitting TRBD2. This sequence originates from a man aged 18 to 29 in good health. Some clones in this sample may be carry-over from other donors' samples. The specimen was memory CD4+ T cells from PBMCs. As to subset: CD45RA-negative fraction. The CDR3 DNA reads TGTGCCAGCAACCGGGGACTAGCGGGCTACGAGCAGTACTTC. Its translation is CASNRGLAGYEQYF.